The source of this T cell receptor (beta chain) is a study of blood T cells in healthy people across ages. Study results and limitations: The recorded TCR beta diversity per million T cells decreased in a roughly linear manner with age. Naive CD4+ cell counts and diversity both ran higher in long-lived than in aged donors.

RNA extraction gave at least 6 micrograms of total RNA per sample. Primers used in a second PCR of about 6 to 11 cycles were a sample-barcoded 5' primer and a J-beta primer mix. Template switching added a 12-random-nucleotide identifier to every cDNA molecule. MiXCR was run by TCRdb on the 5' RACE reads, yielding one entry per CDR3 protein. This sample carries about 1.5 million distinct CDR3 sequences, around 40% of them seen once, and the ten largest clones take less than 5%. Note on this clonotype: Its target is unknown. The junction departs from the called germline gene at one end, perhaps through a read error.

Germline lookup yields CDR1 SGHTA and CDR2 FQGNSA. This CDR3 is built from 16 residues. V is TRBV7-2 and J is TRBJ1-1, with 7 bases fitting TRBD1. The sequenced material came from blood. The receptor was isolated from a woman younger than 35 in good health. Written as DNA, the CDR3 is TGTGCAAGCAGCCCAACGACAGGGTTCATGAACACTGAAGCTTTCTTT. It encodes CASSPTTGFMNTEAFF.